This entry lists 21 T cell receptor beta chains sequenced from one sample in a study of tumor-infiltrating lymphocytes in primary liver carcinoma. Priming with a constant-region primer yielded TCR beta cDNA from about 450 ng total RNA. Amplification in three nested multiplex PCR rounds with slightly modified ARM-PCR gave rise to TCR beta libraries. Amplification in the first two PCR rounds was performed using TRBV1-TRBV30 forward primers and a C-beta reverse primer for 10 cycles each. TCRdb reanalysed the multiplex PCR reads using MiXCR and keeps one entry per CDR3 protein. Of approximately 300,000 distinct CDR3 sequences listed, roughly two thirds are singletons. The source of the blood RNA was unsorted whole blood, and germline DNA was extracted as well. The sample was peripheral blood. The receptors come from a man between 35 and 55 years old with primary liver carcinoma and hepatitis B virus infection.

The gene calls are TRBV6-5 and TRBJ2-6; D call uncertain. Per germline, CDR1 MNHEY and CDR2 SVGAGI. Trimming took off 3 bases at V and 1 base at J, with 10 bases between the two ends. There are 16 residues in the CDR3. This chain's CDR3 is CASSYLARSGANVLTF. The CDR3 nucleotides are TGTGCCAGCAGTTATCTCGCGAGATCTGGGGCCAACGTCCTGACTTTC.

The chain recombines TRBV29-1 with TRBJ2-1, with D possibly being TRBD1 or TRBD2 (5 bases each). CDR1 and CDR2 from the germline V gene are SQVTM and ANQGSEA. The V and J ends lost 4 bases and 5 bases respectively, with 12 bases between them. This CDR3 has 13 residues. CDR3 region: CSVGERGHNEQFF. The CDR3 DNA follows: TGCAGCGTTGGAGAGAGGGGCCACAATGAGCAGTTCTTC.

As to this clonotype: An end of the junction differs from the germline gene, which may be a read error. This chain uses TRBV6-2 or TRBV6-3 with TRBJ2-5; 11 bases fit TRBD1. The CDR3 length is 15 residues. CDR1 is MNHEY, CDR2 SVGEGT, per germline. The chain's CDR3 is CASSYSDRGLGTKYF. In nucleotides, the CDR3 is TGTGCCAGCAGTTACTCGGACAGGGGGCTTGGGACCAAGTACTTC.

This clonotype was detected a few times. J is TRBJ2-4 and V is TRBV29-1; perhaps TRBD2 as D (6 bases). V was pared by 8 bases and J by 1 base, with 18 bases between. The CDR3 covers 15 residues. CDR1 is SQVTM, CDR2 ANQGSEA, per germline. The DNA for the CDR3 is TGCAGCACCGTGGCCGGGGCGGGGGCCAAAAACATTCAGTACTTC. This translates into CSTVAGAGAKNIQYF.

As for this clonotype: This could be a read error, since a much larger clone is one nucleotide away. The chain joins TRBV6-1 to TRBJ2-7; the match to TRBD1 covers 8 bases. The CDR3 covers 15 residues. CDR1 MNHNS and CDR2 SASEGT come from the germline V gene. Here the CDR3 DNA reads TGTACCAGCAGTCTACACCGGGACAGGCCCTACGAGCAGTACTTC. This translates into CTSSLHRDRPYEQYF.

The J gene is TRBJ2-2, the V gene TRBV6-1, with D maybe TRBD2 (6 bases). The CDR3 is 16 residues long. V was cut by 4 bases and J by 2 bases, with 14 bases left in between. The germline V gene has CDR1 MNHNS and CDR2 SASEGT. CDR3: CASSGWTNGNTGELFF. In DNA, the CDR3 is TGTGCCAGCAGTGGATGGACTAACGGTAACACCGGGGAGCTGTTTTTT.

The table lists this clonotype with many counts. The V call is TRBV6-1, the J call TRBJ1-5; D unclear. The CDR3 spans 11 residues. The V and J ends lost 3 bases and 7 bases respectively, with 4 bases between them. Germline CDR1 is MNHNS and CDR2 is SASEGT. The chain's CDR3 is CASSERQPQHF. The CDR3 region has the DNA TGTGCCAGCAGTGAGCGGCAGCCCCAGCATTTT.

This clonotype was found many times. CDR3 region: CASSLARNFVYEQYF. CDR3 sequence (DNA): TGTGCCAGCAGCTTAGCGAGAAATTTTGTCTACGAGCAGTACTTC. The chain is built from TRBV7-9 and TRBJ2-7; no firm D call. The V end lost 0 bases, the J end lost 3 bases, and 12 bases lay between the germline ends. This CDR3 is 15 amino acids long. Germline CDR1 and CDR2: SEHNR and FQNEAQ (reference sequence).

In regard to this clonotype: A much larger clone differs from this one at a single base, so this may be a read error. This chain uses TRBV6-1 with TRBJ2-1; D is ambiguous. Germline assignment: CDR1 MNHNS and CDR2 SASEGT. Trimming pared 3 bases from V and 9 bases from J, leaving 15 bases between. This CDR3 spans 14 amino acids. The CDR3 here is CASSETVSPGEQFF. The CDR3 bases are TGTGCCAGCAGTGAGACGGTCTCCCCGGGTGAGCAGTTCTTC.

In the case of this clonotype: Without the conserved terminal phenylalanine or tryptophan, this CDR3 likely stems from a read error. The chain uses TRBV6-6 and TRBJ2-5; tentatively, D is TRBD2 (7 bases). CDR1 and CDR2 (germline): MNHNY, SVGAGI (reference sequence). This CDR3 has 14 amino acids. V was trimmed by 6 bases and J by 7 bases, leaving 18 bases between them. The CDR3, as DNA: TGTGCCAGCAGCCTTAGAGGGGGGGGCGGGACCCAGTACATC. It yields the protein CASSLRGGGGTQYI.

The chain couples TRBV7-9 to TRBJ2-7; D is perhaps TRBD2 (5 bases). Germline-derived CDR1 and CDR2 are SEHNR and FQNEAQ (reference sequence). This CDR3 comprises 17 residues. The V gene lost 5 bases and the J gene lost 5 bases, with 25 bases spanning the gap. The CDR3 region is CASSPKYRDSSVHEQYF. The DNA of the CDR3 is TGTGCCAGCAGCCCTAAGTATCGGGATTCATCGGTACACGAGCAGTACTTC.

V gene TRBV5-4 combines with J gene TRBJ2-3, with D unresolved. The V and J ends lost 1 base and 0 bases respectively, with 12 bases between them. The germline CDR1 and CDR2 sequences are SGHNT and YYREEE (reference sequence). This CDR3 region has 16 residues. The CDR3 DNA reads TGTGCCAGCAGCTTGATGAGTCCCACTAGCACAGATACGCAGTATTTT. It is translated as CASSLMSPTSTDTQYF.

The chain combines TRBV6-1 with TRBJ2-1; no firm D call. CDR1 and CDR2 (germline): MNHNS, SASEGT. This CDR3 comprises 11 residues. The V and J ends lost 11 bases and 5 bases respectively, with 10 bases between them. In DNA, the CDR3 is TGTGCCGGCACCCAACACAATGAGCAGTTCTTC. Protein product: CAGTQHNEQFF.

This clonotype was detected ten times or more. The genes are TRBV4-2 and TRBJ1-1; 8 bases align to TRBD1. J was trimmed by 3 bases and V by 7 bases; bases with no gene match: 16. Germline V gene lookup returns CDR1 LGHNA and CDR2 YNFKEQ. The CDR3 sequence is 17 residues long. In nucleotides, the CDR3 is TGTGCCAGCACCCTAGACTTAGGCAGGGGGCGCGACACTGAAGCTTTCTTT. This translates into CASTLDLGRGRDTEAFF.

This clonotype occurred a few times. The genes are TRBV12-3 or TRBV12-4 and TRBJ2-1; 8 bases match TRBD2. The V gene end was trimmed by 1 base and the J gene end by 4 bases; junction bases not matched to a gene: 3. The CDR3 has 15 residues. The CDR3 DNA sequence: TGTGCCAGCAGTTTAGACCCTAGCGGGTACAATGAGCAGTTCTTC. Translation gives CASSLDPSGYNEQFF.

The chain recombines TRBV10-3 with TRBJ2-1; either TRBD1 or TRBD2 may supply D (7 bases each). This CDR3 comprises 15 residues. CDR1 is ENHRY, CDR2 SYGVKD, per germline. CDR3 loop: CVSTPSRGGYNEQFF. The CDR3 DNA reads as TGTGTCAGCACCCCGTCCAGGGGGGGATACAATGAGCAGTTCTTC.

The V call is TRBV11-2, the J call TRBJ2-5; D is unresolved. The CDR3 consists of 14 residues. V was clipped by 5 bases and J by 2 bases, with 12 bases between them. The germline gives CDR1 SGHAT, CDR2 FQNNGV. CDR3 coding DNA: TGTGCCAGCAGCCTTAAAATAGGGCAAGAGACCCAGTACTTC. Protein product: CASSLKIGQETQYF.

The chain is built from TRBV24-1 and TRBJ2-3; 7 bases are a match to TRBD2. Germline V gene sequence: CDR1 KGHDR, CDR2 SFDVKD. Unmatched junction bases numbered 3, after V lost 4 bases and J lost 9 bases. CDR3 length: 12 amino acids. CDR3 residues: CATSDSGATQYF. The CDR3 DNA is TGTGCCACCAGTGACAGCGGGGCAACGCAGTATTTT.

This chain links TRBV28 with TRBJ1-1; 9 bases agree with TRBD1. This CDR3 is 15 amino acids long. Germline lookup yields CDR1 MDHEN and CDR2 SYDVKM. Trimming at V came to 5 bases and at J to 0 bases, leaving 4 bases not matched to a gene. The CDR3 DNA is TGTGCCAGCAGTGGGGACAGGGAACTGAACACTGAAGCTTTCTTT. Amino acids: CASSGDRELNTEAFF.

This clonotype was recorded once. Given the absence of the conserved phenylalanine or tryptophan at the CDR3 end, a read error is likely. The rearrangement links TRBV29-1 to TRBJ2-7, with D tentatively TRBD1 (5 bases). Germline assignment: CDR1 SQVTM and CDR2 ANQGSEA. The CDR3 contains 14 residues. CDR3 DNA sequence: TGCAGCGTTGAAGATAACAGGCGATCCTATGAGCAGTACATC. Translated: CSVEDNRRSYEQYI.

This clonotype turned up a few times. The V call is TRBV10-3, the J call TRBJ2-7, with 9 bases that match TRBD2. With 3 bases clipped from V and 1 base from J, the junction kept 16 bases outside the gene matches. In germline, CDR1 is ENHRY, CDR2 SYGVKD. The CDR3 covers 19 residues. Here the CDR3 DNA reads TGTGCCATCAGTGATCGGGGTAGCGGGAGTTCGGCTTCGTCCTACGAGCAGTACTTC. Encoded protein: CAISDRGSGSSASSYEQYF.